This T cell receptor beta chain appears in the sequencing data of a study of T cell responses to AZD1222 COVID-19 vaccine. Assay: immunoSEQ multiplex PCR; the TCRdb copy retains only in-frame clones and omits some. The sample lists 120,000 or so clones, roughly nine tenths seen once, with about 29% in the top ten. Study results and caveats: Donors were chiefly white British, with a greater number of females, and clonal diversity was perhaps underestimated.

Germline V CDR1 and CDR2: SGHRS, YFSETQ. The CDR3 contains 14 residues. J was trimmed by 8 bases and V by 5 bases; bases with no gene match: 12. A remark on this clone: Its antigen remains unidentified.

This TCR derives from an adult in good health. The chain combines TRBV5-1 with TRBJ1-2, with 7 positions matching TRBD1. Here the sequenced sample was peripheral blood, taken on day 0 of AZD1222 vaccination. The CDR3 is CASSYSQGNRGYTF. DNA of the CDR3: TGCGCCAGCAGTTACTCACAGGGGAATAGGGGCTACACCTTC.